This T cell receptor beta chain derives from a study of naive CD8 T cells in extremely preterm neonates. The data were produced by immunoSEQ multiplex PCR, yet TCRdb's version contains in-frame clones alone and is incomplete. The sample yields about 7,100 clones, about 98% seen once. Study-level results: CDR3 nucleotide sharing was 2.7% in preterm, around 0.43% term, roughly 0.03% children, more than 0.008% adults.

About 19,000 to 110,000 naive CD8+ T cells were sorted per sample. A word on this clone: Its antigen is currently unknown.

This CDR3 has 16 amino acids. Germline V lookup: CDR1 KGHSH, CDR2 LQKENI. Losses at the gene ends were 6 bases for V and 6 bases for J; bases not matched to a gene: 15. The sequencing input was naive CD8+ T cells from blood. The TCR comes from a human donor in good health. The J gene is TRBJ2-3, the V gene TRBV18; TRBD2 matches 7 bases. Here the CDR3 DNA reads TGTGCCAGCTCCCCGGTAACCGGGACTACCGGTGATACGCAGTATTTT. Translation gives CASSPVTGTTGDTQYF.